This entry lists 13 T cell receptor beta chains sequenced from one sample in a study of response to subunit inactivated influenza vaccine (dated 2018 in TCRdb). Library preparation employed RT-PCR. Sequencing took place on an Illumina HiSeq 2500. TCRdb passed the public sequencing reads through fastp at Q25 and MiXCR, retaining productive beta sequences. Merged by CDR3 protein, the rows form single entries marked with the most common genes and DNA. The sample data list 450,000 to 500,000 distinct CDR3 sequences, and roughly 9.7% of these were observed just once. About 12% of the sample rests with the top ten. The sample's time point label, in plain terms: around 47 days after influenza vaccine administration. Sequencing was performed on PBMCs from blood, taken 35 to 45 days after vaccination. The receptors were gathered from a man between 45 and 60 years old who received an inactivated influenza vaccine. Donor details come from another sample of the same person, matched by shared clones.

This clonotype showed up many times. V and J are TRBV7-9 and TRBJ2-1, with 10 bases matching TRBD2. CDR1 and CDR2 (germline): SEHNR, FQNEAQ (reference sequence). The CDR3 extends over 16 amino acids. V trimming: 4 bases; J trimming: 5 bases; junction bases outside the gene matches: 8. The chain's CDR3 is CASSSPLAGWDNEQFF. CDR3 DNA sequence: TGTGCCAGCAGCTCCCCACTAGCGGGGTGGGACAATGAGCAGTTCTTC.

In its sample, this clonotype was seen a few times. This chain uses TRBV6-1 with TRBJ1-2; 7 positions agree with TRBD1. With V trimmed by 2 bases and J by 5 bases, 5 bases remained unmatched. Germline assignment: CDR1 MNHNS and CDR2 SASEGT. The CDR3 covers 14 residues. Here the CDR3 reads CASSEFGTAYGYTF. The CDR3 DNA is TGTGCCAGCAGTGAATTCGGGACAGCTTATGGCTACACCTTC.

This clonotype was seen only a few times. J is TRBJ2-1 and V is TRBV7-8; 7 bases are shared with TRBD2. The CDR3 runs to 18 residues. CDR1 is SGHVS and CDR2 is FQNEAQ in the germline V gene. The V gene end was trimmed by 0 bases and the J gene end by 3 bases; junction bases not matched to a gene: 11. The CDR3: CASSLARASREVYNEQFF. The CDR3 bases are TGTGCCAGCAGCTTAGCGAGGGCTAGCCGGGAGGTCTACAATGAGCAGTTCTTC.

This clonotype appeared a few times. The chain carries TRBV7-6 and TRBJ2-1; D unresolved. CDR1 is SGHVS and CDR2 is FNYEAQ in the germline V gene. Trimming removed 0 bases at V and 6 bases at J, with 15 bases between. The CDR3 totals 16 residues. CDR3: CASSLALPGSLNEQFF. In nucleotides, the CDR3 is TGTGCCAGCAGCTTAGCGCTTCCGGGCTCCCTCAATGAGCAGTTCTTC.

This clonotype was detected a few times. The rearrangement joins TRBV20-1 to TRBJ2-5; 12 bases agree with TRBD2. CDR3 length equals 14 residues. The V gene end was trimmed by 0 bases and the J gene end by 9 bases; junction bases not matched to a gene: 5. Germline assignment: CDR1 DFQATT and CDR2 SNEGSKA (reference sequence). The CDR3 loop reads CSARDSTSGRPQYF. The CDR3 coding sequence is TGCAGTGCTAGAGATTCCACTAGCGGGAGGCCCCAGTACTTC.

This clonotype was counted many times. The chain has TRBV5-1 and TRBJ1-1; D call uncertain. The germline CDR1 and CDR2 sequences are SGHRS and YFSETQ. This CDR3 is built from 16 residues. V shed 5 bases and J shed 0 bases, with 17 bases lying between them. The CDR3 bases are TGCGCCAGCAGTGTACGAGGGTTGAGAATGAACACTGAAGCTTTCTTT. Protein: CASSVRGLRMNTEAFF.

In its sample, this clonotype was seen a few times. The V gene is TRBV7-2, the J gene TRBJ2-3; D gene uncertain. V was pared by 1 base and J by 5 bases, with 7 bases between. The CDR3 totals 13 residues. Germline V gene lookup returns CDR1 SGHTA and CDR2 FQGNSA. The CDR3 loop is CASSLVVQDTQYF. The CDR3 DNA reads as TGTGCCAGCAGCTTAGTAGTACAAGATACGCAGTATTTT.

This clonotype was recorded a few times. In nucleotides, the CDR3 is TGTGCCAGCAGCTTAGCGGGACAGGGAGTTGAGGTTCCGCAGTTCTTC. Its protein product is CASSLAGQGVEVPQFF. This chain links TRBV7-2 with TRBJ2-1, with 9 bases lining up with TRBD1. The junction had 12 bases not matched to a gene; V was cut back by 0 bases and J by 12 bases. Germline V gives CDR1 SGHTA, CDR2 FQGNSA. The CDR3 totals 16 residues.

The V call is TRBV20-1, the J call TRBJ2-2, with 7 bases aligning to TRBD2. This CDR3 has 18 amino acids. Trimming took 2 bases from V and 7 from J; bases not matched to a gene: 19. CDR1 is DFQATT and CDR2 is SNEGSKA in the germline V gene (reference sequence). As DNA, the CDR3 is TGCAGTGCTAGATTTTCTGGGACGGAGCGGGGCCACGGCGGGGAGCTGTTTTTT. It specifies CSARFSGTERGHGGELFF.

This clonotype has ten or more counts. The chain links TRBV10-2 to TRBJ1-3; D gene unclear. Germline lookup yields CDR1 WSHSY and CDR2 SAAADI. The CDR3 is 11 amino acids. The germline V and J ends were trimmed by 7 bases and 0 bases, with 1 base remaining between them. The CDR3 DNA sequence: TGCGCCAGCACCTCTGGAAACACCATATATTTT. Translated, it gives CASTSGNTIYF.

The DNA of the CDR3 is TGTGCCAGCAGTCGAAACCCTACTAGCGGGGGTTTTGAGCAGTACTTC. Its protein is CASSRNPTSGGFEQYF. V is TRBV11-2 and J is TRBJ2-7, with 11 bases aligning to TRBD2. Unmatched junction bases numbered 14, after V lost 6 bases and J lost 7 bases. This CDR3 is 16 amino acids long. Germline CDR1 and CDR2: SGHAT and FQNNGV.

This chain connects TRBV28 to TRBJ2-7; D might be TRBD2 (5 bases). Germline V lookup: CDR1 MDHEN, CDR2 SYDVKM. The CDR3 is made up of 13 amino acids. Deletions cut 6 bases from V and 2 bases from J, with 11 bases between. The CDR3 region has the DNA TGTGCCAGCAGGGCGACTAACACCTACGAGCAGTACTTC. As protein: CASRATNTYEQYF.

This clonotype has only a few counts. Relative to the germline gene, one junction end is altered; a read error may explain this. The CDR3 region is CSARDFTDRRNAGELFF. The DNA for the CDR3 is TGCAGTGCTAGAGATTTCACGGACAGGAGGAACGCCGGGGAGCTGTTTTTT. The chain joins TRBV20-1 to TRBJ2-2, with 7 bases aligning to TRBD1. This CDR3 is built from 17 residues. Germline CDR1 reads DFQATT; CDR2 reads SNEGSKA (reference sequence).